Each of the 21 T cell receptor beta chains below was sequenced from the same sample in a study of T cell repertoires in cytomegalovirus infection. TCRdb fed the reads into MiXCR, producing one record per CDR3 protein. The sample shows around 630,000 distinct CDR3 sequences, roughly 26% of them seen only once. The sequenced sample consisted of CD8+ T cells from PBMCs. These receptors originate from a human donor in good health (CMV status not recorded). Some clones in this sample may be carry-over from other donors' samples.

This clonotype occurred many times. The rearrangement links TRBV28 to TRBJ2-1; 8 bases are a match to TRBD2. The J segment lost 5 bases and the V segment lost 2 bases, leaving 5 bases of the junction unmatched. The CDR3 runs to 15 residues. Germline loops: CDR1 MDHEN, CDR2 SYDVKM. CDR3: CASSLRGGKNNEQFF. The CDR3 DNA reads as TGTGCCAGCAGTTTACGCGGGGGGAAAAACAATGAGCAGTTCTTC.

This clonotype showed up many times. The chain joins TRBV7-6 to TRBJ2-2; 9 bases are shared with TRBD2. The CDR3 consists of 13 residues. Germline V CDR1 and CDR2: SGHVS, FNYEAQ. CDR3 residues: CGSSGENTGELFF. The CDR3, as DNA: TGTGGGTCTAGCGGGGAGAACACCGGGGAGCTGTTTTTT.

This clonotype has only a few counts. The V call is TRBV7-9, the J call TRBJ1-2; TRBD1 might be the D (6 bases). In germline, CDR1 is SEHNR, CDR2 FQNEAQ (reference sequence). The CDR3 loop spans 12 amino acids. Trimming pared 7 bases from V and 3 bases from J, leaving 9 bases between. The CDR3 spells CASTTGDYGYTF. CDR3 DNA: TGTGCCAGCACGACAGGAGACTATGGCTACACCTTC.

The CDR3 sequence is CSVEDTGGGSYEQYF. CDR3 sequence (DNA): TGCAGCGTTGAAGACACAGGGGGGGGATCCTACGAGCAGTACTTC. The chain is built from TRBV29-1 and TRBJ2-7; D is perhaps TRBD1 (8 bases). CDR1 SQVTM and CDR2 ANQGSEA come from the germline V gene. Trimming stripped 0 bases from V and 1 base from J, with 13 bases between. This CDR3 is 15 amino acids long.

The chain couples TRBV6-5 to TRBJ2-3; TRBD2 matches 10 bases. CDR1 and CDR2 from the germline V gene are MNHEY and SVGAGI. V lost 4 bases and J lost 2; bases outside the gene matches: 3. CDR3 size: 15 residues. CDR3 DNA sequence: TGTGCCAGCAGTTGGACTAGCGGACTCACAGATACGCAGTATTTT. This encodes CASSWTSGLTDTQYF.

In its sample, this clonotype was seen many times. The rearrangement uses TRBV7-8 and TRBJ2-5; 12 bases align to TRBD1. J gave up 2 bases and V 4 bases, and 14 bases lay outside the gene matches. CDR1 and CDR2 (germline): SGHVS, FQNEAQ. The CDR3 runs to 19 residues. The CDR3 sequence is CASSSGQGAGGLLQETQYF. As DNA, the CDR3 is TGTGCCAGCAGCTCGGGACAGGGGGCGGGGGGGCTACTTCAAGAGACCCAGTACTTC.

The sample holds one count of this clonotype. The rearrangement joins TRBV2 to TRBJ2-3; 14 positions agree with TRBD2. The germline CDR1 and CDR2 sequences are SNHLY and FYNNEI. V shed 2 bases, J shed 0 bases, and the junction held 4 bases outside the gene matches. The CDR3 length is 18 residues. CDR3: CASSESRLAGGSTDTQYF. In DNA form, the CDR3 reads TGTGCCAGCAGTGAATCCCGACTAGCGGGGGGGAGCACAGATACGCAGTATTTT. Together with reference TRBV2 and TRBJ2-3, the CDR3 gives the full variable domain: EPEVTQTPSHQVTQMGQEVILRCVPISNHLYFYWYRQILGQKVEFLVSFYNNEISEKSEIFDDQFSVERPDGSNFTLKIRSTKLEDSAMYFCASSESRLAGGSTDTQYFGPGTRLTVL.

This clonotype was counted a few times. The V call is TRBV5-4, the J call TRBJ1-1; D is undetermined. Trimming removed 0 bases from V and 3 bases from J, with 12 bases in between. The CDR3 sequence is 15 residues long. Germline CDR1 SGHNT, CDR2 YYREEE (reference sequence). CDR3 residues: CASSLAGPADTEAFF. CDR3 DNA sequence: TGTGCCAGCAGCTTGGCAGGCCCGGCGGACACTGAAGCTTTCTTT.

J is TRBJ1-5 and V is TRBV19; D perhaps matches TRBD1 (6 bases). The germline V gene encodes CDR1 LNHDA and CDR2 SQIVND (reference sequence). V lost 5 bases to trimming and J lost 4 bases, with 21 bases between them. The CDR3 totals 17 residues. The CDR3 protein is CASSSPVTGARNQPQHF. The CDR3 DNA follows: TGTGCCAGTAGTTCTCCCGTGACAGGTGCGAGGAATCAGCCCCAGCATTTT.

The sample holds a few counts of this clonotype. The genes are TRBV15 and TRBJ2-1; TRBD1 matches 9 bases. Unmatched junction bases numbered 7, after V lost 3 bases and J lost 4 bases. Germline lookup yields CDR1 LNHNV and CDR2 YYDKDF (reference sequence). The CDR3 spans 16 residues. The CDR3 sequence is CATSSQGQGFYNEQFF. In nucleotides, the CDR3 is TGTGCCACCAGCAGCCAAGGACAGGGGTTTTACAATGAGCAGTTCTTC.

The gene calls are TRBV5-1 and TRBJ2-7; D tentatively reads TRBD1 or TRBD2 (6 bases each). This CDR3 spans 15 amino acids. Per germline, CDR1 SGHRS and CDR2 YFSETQ. V gave up 4 bases and J gave up 2 bases, with 16 bases separating them. CDR3 residues: CASSAGPGEPYEQYF. The CDR3, as DNA: TGCGCCAGCAGCGCGGGGCCAGGGGAGCCCTACGAGCAGTACTTC.

This clonotype was observed a few times. The chain carries TRBV20-1 and TRBJ1-1, with 7 bases aligning to TRBD1. Germline CDR1 and CDR2: DFQATT and SNEGSKA (reference sequence). Trimming at V came to 6 bases and at J to 1 base, leaving 5 bases not matched to a gene. This CDR3 region has 13 residues. Here the CDR3 reads CSARQGGNTEAFF. The CDR3 DNA follows: TGCAGTGCGCGACAGGGAGGGAACACTGAAGCTTTCTTT.

This rearrangement joins TRBV20-1 to TRBJ2-7; no firm D call. CDR3 size: 12 residues. V shed 1 base and J shed 5 bases, with 9 bases lying between them. The germline CDR1 and CDR2 sequences are DFQATT and SNEGSKA (reference sequence). The CDR3 nucleotides read TGCAGTGCTAGAGGTGTGAAGAACGAGCAGTACTTC. This encodes CSARGVKNEQYF.

This clonotype was recorded a few times. V usage is TRBV25-1 and J usage is TRBJ1-1; D gene unclear. Trimming took 6 bases from V and 0 from J, leaving 11 bases between them. The germline V gene has CDR1 MGHDK and CDR2 SYGVNS. CDR3 size: 14 residues. CDR3 nucleotide sequence: TGTGCCAGCAGCGGGGTTTCGGTGAACACTGAAGCTTTCTTT. It specifies CASSGVSVNTEAFF.

V and J are TRBV19 and TRBJ2-7, with D unresolved. The CDR3 loop spans 15 amino acids. Trimming shortened V by 3 bases and J by 1 base, and 13 bases separated the two germline ends. Germline V CDR1 and CDR2: LNHDA, SQIVND (reference sequence). The CDR3 reads CASSIGHFSSYEQYF. In DNA, the CDR3 is TGTGCCAGTAGTATTGGGCATTTTTCATCCTACGAGCAGTACTTC.

This clonotype was seen only a few times. The chain is built from TRBV29-1 and TRBJ2-1; tentatively, D is TRBD1 (6 bases). The CDR3 totals 16 residues. Looked up from germline, CDR1 is SQVTM and CDR2 is ANQGSEA. The V gene lost 0 bases and the J gene lost 2 bases, with 14 bases spanning the gap. The CDR3: CSVEDPGTSTYNEQFF. For the CDR3, the DNA is TGCAGCGTTGAAGATCCCGGGACATCGACCTACAATGAGCAGTTCTTC.

This sequence joins TRBV25-1 and TRBJ1-1, with D possibly TRBD1 on 5 matching bases. The CDR3 totals 12 residues. V shed 4 bases and J shed 5 bases, with 8 bases lying between them. Germline loops: CDR1 MGHDK, CDR2 SYGVNS. The CDR3 DNA reads as TGTGCCAGCAGTGGCAGGGTTACTGAAGCTTTCTTT. It yields the protein CASSGRVTEAFF.

The J gene is TRBJ2-3, the V gene TRBV20-1, with D possibly being TRBD1 (6 bases). Germline loops: CDR1 DFQATT, CDR2 SNEGSKA (reference sequence). Trimming took 6 bases from V and 4 from J, leaving 11 bases between them. The CDR3 has 12 amino acids. CDR3: CSALDRSDTQYF. As DNA, the CDR3 is TGCAGTGCGCTCGACAGGTCAGATACGCAGTATTTT.

This clonotype was seen repeatedly, ten times or more. The chain combines TRBV7-2 with TRBJ2-2, with 10 positions matching TRBD1. V gave up 6 bases and J gave up 6 bases; unmatched junction bases: 10. Germline V CDR1 and CDR2: SGHTA, FQGNSA. The CDR3 contains 16 residues. In DNA form, the CDR3 reads TGTGCCAGCAGATTCCCGGGACAGGGGATCCCCGGGGAGCTGTTTTTT. Translation gives CASRFPGQGIPGELFF.

This clonotype was observed at least ten times. The V gene is TRBV28, the J gene TRBJ2-7; 8 bases are a match to TRBD1. The CDR3 contains 14 residues. Germline CDR1 is MDHEN and CDR2 is SYDVKM. V lost 6 bases to trimming and J lost 3 bases; unmatched junction nucleotides: 7. The CDR3 coding sequence is TGTGCCAGCAGCCGATGGGACAGGAGCTACGAGCAGTACGTC. Translated, it gives CASSRWDRSYEQYV.

This clonotype was detected many times. This rearrangement joins TRBV20-1 to TRBJ2-5; 7 positions match TRBD1. Germline V gene data show CDR1 as DFQATT and CDR2 as SNEGSKA (reference sequence). This CDR3 comprises 15 residues. The V segment lost 2 bases and the J segment 3 bases; nucleotides outside the gene matches: 9. CDR3 in amino acids: CSARPTGVGEETQYF. In DNA, the CDR3 is TGCAGTGCTAGACCCACAGGGGTTGGTGAAGAGACCCAGTACTTC.